Presented here are 27 T cell receptor beta chains from one specimen sequenced in a study of T-cell reconstitution after alpha-beta-depleted transplantation in children. TCRbeta library construction was performed incorporating unique molecular identifiers. TCRdb reprocessed the PCR reads via MiXCR and lists one record per CDR3 protein. Here the sample spans some 840,000 distinct CDR3 sequences, 16% being singletons. The sequencing used PBMCs, mostly from graft donor cells, collected 360 days after TCRalphabeta/CD19-depleted stem cell transplant. The source is a male patient aged 10-17 years who had a stem cell transplant for acute lymphoblastic leukemia, so the T cells may come from the graft donor.

This rearrangement joins TRBV5-1 to TRBJ1-1; no clear D. The germline CDR1 and CDR2 sequences are SGHRS and YFSETQ. The CDR3 length is 18 residues. V lost 1 base and J 1 base, leaving 20 bases between the germline ends. CDR3 coding DNA: TGCGCCAGCAGCTTGTCCGCGTTCCTTCCTGAGGGGAACACTGAAGCTTTCTTT. The encoded protein is CASSLSAFLPEGNTEAFF.

This clonotype was picked up a small number of times. The chain has TRBV5-1 and TRBJ1-2; 8 bases match TRBD1. Unmatched junction bases numbered 8, after V lost 3 bases and J lost 4 bases. Germline CDR1 and CDR2: SGHRS and YFSETQ. The CDR3 length is 15 residues. The CDR3 reads CASSWGSGTGYGYTF. Here the CDR3 DNA reads TGCGCCAGCAGCTGGGGATCCGGGACAGGCTATGGCTACACCTTC.

The chain links TRBV5-1 to TRBJ2-6; a possible D gene is TRBD1 (5 bases). Germline values: CDR1 SGHRS, CDR2 YFSETQ. V was shortened by 2 bases and J by 1 base, with 13 bases between the two germline ends. The CDR3 sequence is 17 residues long. The CDR3 loop is CASSFSRGSSGANVLTF. The CDR3 DNA reads TGCGCCAGCAGCTTTAGTAGGGGAAGTTCTGGGGCCAACGTCCTGACTTTC. Looking up the rest from reference TRBV5-1 and TRBJ2-6 gives the full variable domain: KAGVTQTPRYLIKTRGQQVTLSCSPISGHRSVSWYQQTPGQGLQFLFEYFSETQRNKGNFPGRFSGRQFSNSRSEMNVSTLELGDSALYLCASSFSRGSSGANVLTFGAGSRLTVL.

V is TRBV4-1 and J is TRBJ2-6; D is undetermined. The CDR3 runs 16 residues. The germline V gene has CDR1 MGHRA and CDR2 YSYEKL. Between the trimmed V and J ends, which lost 2 bases and 0 bases, there was a span of 8 bases. CDR3 region: CASSQFSISGANVLTF. Here the CDR3 DNA reads TGCGCCAGCAGCCAATTTTCGATCTCTGGGGCCAACGTCCTGACTTTC.

The sample holds a few counts of this clonotype. V usage is TRBV18 and J usage is TRBJ2-7, with D possibly matching TRBD1 (5 bases). V lost 2 bases and J lost 2, with 7 bases in between. The germline V gene has CDR1 KGHSH and CDR2 LQKENI. CDR3 length: 13 residues. The CDR3 DNA is TGTGCCAGCTCACCAAGACAGCCCTACGAGCAGTACTTC. This encodes CASSPRQPYEQYF.

The sample holds a few counts of this clonotype. CDR3 nucleotide sequence: TGCAGTGCTAGGAGGGGGGCCGAGCCCCAGCATTTT. Its protein is CSARRGAEPQHF. This chain links TRBV20-1 with TRBJ1-5, with TRBD1 as a possible D gene (6 bases). CDR3 size: 12 residues. The ends were cut back, 3 bases at V and 8 bases at J, with 11 bases in the middle. Germline V gives CDR1 DFQATT, CDR2 SNEGSKA (reference sequence).

V and J are TRBV7-9 and TRBJ2-1; TRBD2 is a possible D gene (6 bases). CDR1 is SEHNR, CDR2 FQNEAQ, per germline (reference sequence). Trimming took off 0 bases at V and 8 bases at J, with 17 bases between the two ends. The CDR3 consists of 16 residues. DNA for the CDR3: TGTGCCAGCAGCTTAGCTCCCCTAGCGAGGGTAGATGAGCAGTTCTTC. This sequence encodes CASSLAPLARVDEQFF.

The genes are TRBV11-1 and TRBJ2-1; TRBD1 aligns across 7 bases. The J segment lost 7 bases and the V segment lost 1 base, leaving 4 bases of the junction unmatched. The CDR3 is made up of 14 amino acids. The germline V gene has CDR1 SGHAT and CDR2 FQDESV (reference sequence). CDR3 protein: CASSLGRQGNEQFF. CDR3 in DNA: TGTGCCAGCAGCTTAGGACGACAGGGTAATGAGCAGTTCTTC.

A few counts support this clonotype. This rearrangement joins TRBV12-5 to TRBJ2-3; D may be TRBD2 (5 bases). This CDR3 region has 17 residues. The V end was cut by 6 bases, the J end by 2 bases, with 21 bases between. Germline loops: CDR1 LGHNT, CDR2 FRNRAP. The CDR3 here is CASGLILGLRATDTQYF. In DNA form, the CDR3 reads TGTGCTAGTGGCTTAATACTCGGGCTGCGGGCCACAGATACGCAGTATTTT.

This clonotype has ten or more counts. CDR3 DNA sequence: TGTGCCAGCAGCCAAGAGTATCGGGATGAGCAGTTCTTC. Translation: CASSQEYRDEQFF. The chain carries TRBV14 and TRBJ2-1; D gene uncertain. V was clipped by 0 bases and J by 8 bases, with 8 bases between them. The CDR3 is 13 amino acids. Per the germline V gene, CDR1 is SGHDN and CDR2 is FVKESK.

J is TRBJ1-2 and V is TRBV14; no clear D. V lost 4 bases and J 5 bases, leaving 14 bases between the germline ends. Germline-derived CDR1 and CDR2 are SGHDN and FVKESK. The CDR3 runs 14 residues. Here the CDR3 DNA reads TGTGCCAGCAGCCTCCACCCACCTGAATATGGCTACACCTTC. This gives the protein CASSLHPPEYGYTF.

This clonotype occurred a few times. V usage is TRBV7-9 and J usage is TRBJ1-1, with 8 bases fitting TRBD1. The length of the CDR3 is 15 residues. The V gene's germline CDR1 is SEHNR and CDR2 FQNEAQ (reference sequence). The junction had 9 bases not matched to a gene; V was cut back by 1 base and J by 8 bases. The CDR3 region has the DNA TGTGCCAGCAGCTTAGTCGTGGGGGGGGACAGGGAAGCTTTCTTT. The encoded protein is CASSLVVGGDREAFF.

This clonotype was found a few times. The J gene is TRBJ1-1, the V gene TRBV7-9; D gene unclear. CDR1 and CDR2 from the germline V gene are SEHNR and FQNEAQ (reference sequence). This CDR3 region has 15 residues. Trimming pared 1 base from V and 7 bases from J, leaving 16 bases between. CDR3 sequence reads: CASSLVGKLRGEAFF. The CDR3, as DNA: TGTGCCAGCAGCTTAGTCGGCAAACTTCGGGGTGAAGCTTTCTTT.

J is TRBJ2-5 and V is TRBV7-9; 14 nucleotides match TRBD2. This CDR3 spans 17 amino acids. V gave up 5 bases and J gave up 4 bases; unmatched junction bases: 9. Germline values: CDR1 SEHNR, CDR2 FQNEAQ (reference sequence). The CDR3 here is CASSHFETSGRGETQYF. Written as DNA, the CDR3 is TGTGCCAGCAGCCATTTTGAGACTAGCGGGAGGGGAGAGACCCAGTACTTC.

The CDR3 DNA reads TGTGCCAGCAGCCCCCCTCCCCAGGTTGCGGATACGCAGTATTTT. Its protein product is CASSPPPQVADTQYF. The rearrangement links TRBV2 to TRBJ2-3; unclear D gene. The CDR3 is 15 residues long. V was clipped by 6 bases and J by 6 bases, with 19 bases between them. Germline V gene data show CDR1 as SNHLY and CDR2 as FYNNEI.

This clonotype was observed at least ten times. The chain uses TRBV24-1 and TRBJ2-1; tentatively, D is TRBD1 or TRBD2 (6 bases each). There are 15 residues in the CDR3. V was trimmed by 1 base and J by 8 bases, leaving 14 bases between them. In germline, CDR1 is KGHDR, CDR2 SFDVKD. The CDR3 sequence: CATSDLWGAGDEQFF. CDR3 sequence (DNA): TGTGCCACCAGTGATTTATGGGGGGCAGGCGATGAGCAGTTCTTC.

This clonotype was counted a few times. The V gene is TRBV5-1, the J gene TRBJ2-1; D unresolved. V was cut by 5 bases and J by 1 base, with 10 bases left in between. The germline CDR1 and CDR2 sequences are SGHRS and YFSETQ. This CDR3 comprises 14 residues. The CDR3 loop is CASRPELSYNEQFF. The CDR3 nucleotides read TGCGCCAGCAGGCCCGAGTTATCCTACAATGAGCAGTTCTTC.

CDR3 bases: TGTGCCAGCAGGCCACAGGGCTCTAACTATGGCTACACCTTC. This sequence encodes CASRPQGSNYGYTF. V and J are TRBV6-1 and TRBJ1-2, with a tentative D call TRBD1 (6 bases). CDR3 size: 14 residues. Looked up from germline, CDR1 is MNHNS and CDR2 is SASEGT. V dropped 6 bases and J dropped 0 bases, with 11 bases sitting between them.

The V and J genes are TRBV24-1 and TRBJ2-7; 8 bases map to TRBD2. The CDR3 consists of 16 residues. Germline CDR1 and CDR2: KGHDR and SFDVKD. The J segment lost 6 bases and the V segment lost 2 bases, leaving 11 bases of the junction unmatched. The CDR3 DNA follows: TGTGCCACCAGTGATTCCAGCGGGAGCGGTTTCGGCGAGCAGTACTTC. Protein sequence: CATSDSSGSGFGEQYF.

The chain combines TRBV13 with TRBJ2-3; the D gene is possibly TRBD2 (5 bases). Germline lookup yields CDR1 PRHDT and CDR2 FYEKMQ (reference sequence). The CDR3 extends over 15 amino acids. Trimming pared 5 bases from V and 0 bases from J, leaving 12 bases between. The CDR3 DNA follows: TGTGCCAGCAGCCCCGAGCGGAGGAGCACAGATACGCAGTATTTT. Translation gives CASSPERRSTDTQYF.

V usage is TRBV11-2 and J usage is TRBJ2-7; D unclear. Germline assignment: CDR1 SGHAT and CDR2 FQNNGV. Trimming removed 4 bases from V and 5 bases from J, with 6 bases in between. There are 11 residues in the CDR3. As DNA, the CDR3 is TGTGCCAGCAGCTCCCAGCACGAGCAGTACTTC. It codes for CASSSQHEQYF.

The gene calls are TRBV30 and TRBJ2-7; possibly TRBD2 for D (7 bases). V was cut by 0 bases and J by 1 base, with 22 bases left in between. Per the germline V gene, CDR1 is GTSNPN and CDR2 is SVGIG (reference sequence). The CDR3 is made up of 18 amino acids. In nucleotides, the CDR3 is TGTGCCTGGAGTGTCTCGGGACGGGGGGCTAGCAGATCCTACGAGCAGTACTTC. Encoded protein: CAWSVSGRGASRSYEQYF.

This sequence joins TRBV6-2 or TRBV6-3 and TRBJ1-5, with 9 bases that match TRBD1. CDR1 MNHEY and CDR2 SVGEGT come from the germline V gene. The CDR3 has 14 residues. The V and J ends lost 2 bases and 7 bases, in that order; junction bases with no gene match: 3. The CDR3: CASSYDRGGQPQHF. The CDR3 nucleotides read TGTGCCAGCAGTTACGACAGGGGGGGACAGCCCCAGCATTTT.

This clonotype was recorded a few times. V and J are TRBV28 and TRBJ1-3; D not resolved. Germline V CDR1 and CDR2: MDHEN, SYDVKM. The CDR3 sequence is 17 residues long. V was cut by 5 bases and J by 0 bases, with 17 bases left in between. The CDR3 spells CASSRTGLFYSGNTIYF. The CDR3, as DNA: TGTGCCAGCAGTCGCACCGGGTTATTCTACTCTGGAAACACCATATATTTT.

In its sample, this clonotype was seen a few times. This chain joins TRBV12-5 and TRBJ1-1, with D unclear. V was cut by 2 bases and J by 3 bases, with 7 bases left in between. Germline CDR1 is LGHNT and CDR2 is FRNRAP. The CDR3 loop spans 13 amino acids. In nucleotides, the CDR3 is TGTGCTAGTGGTTTGTCAGCGCACACTGAAGCTTTCTTT. Protein product: CASGLSAHTEAFF.

V usage is TRBV18 and J usage is TRBJ2-7; tentative D call: TRBD2 (6 bases). V was cut by 3 bases and J by 2 bases, with 14 bases left in between. The germline V gene has CDR1 KGHSH and CDR2 LQKENI. CDR3 length: 15 residues. CDR3 coding DNA: TGTGCCAGCTCACCTATTCCGGGAGTGGCCTACGAGCAGTACTTC. Protein: CASSPIPGVAYEQYF.

This clonotype was counted a few times. This chain joins TRBV5-1 and TRBJ2-7; 8 nucleotides line up with TRBD1. The CDR3 is 14 amino acids. Germline CDR1 SGHRS, CDR2 YFSETQ. Trimming removed 3 bases from V and 5 bases from J; junction bases left unmatched: 7. The DNA of the CDR3 is TGCGCCAGCAGCTCGTCGACAGGGGCCCACGAGCAGTACTTC. Translation gives CASSSSTGAHEQYF. Drawing the rest from reference TRBV5-1 and TRBJ2-7, the complete variable domain is KAGVTQTPRYLIKTRGQQVTLSCSPISGHRSVSWYQQTPGQGLQFLFEYFSETQRNKGNFPGRFSGRQFSNSRSEMNVSTLELGDSALYLCASSSSTGAHEQYFGPGTRLTVT.